Listed below are T cell receptor beta chains from one sample, sequenced in a study of blood T cell repertoires in COVID-19. Profiling relied on immunoSEQ multiplex PCR, and the TCRdb table lists in-frame clones only, not all of them. This table has a few hundred thousand clones, roughly 90% appearing once. Sequenced sample: PBMCs or T cells enriched from blood (not recorded which). Receptors were obtained from a woman aged 25 to 39 who had recovered from COVID-19. The CDR3 runs from the conserved cysteine through the conserved F or W. Fields, in order: CDR3 protein, CDR3 DNA, V gene, J gene, D gene, clone size. A D gene is named only where the DNA matches it firmly. The size entry is marked missing in some rows and otherwise reads once, few, many or a size class.

CDR3: CASSQVLPTDTQYF; DNA: TGTGCCAGCAGTCAAGTACTACCCACAGATACGCAGTATTTT; V: TRBV27; J: TRBJ2-3; D: .; size: .
CDR3: CASTSGTGGFYEQYF; DNA: TGTGCCAGCACCTCGGGGACAGGGGGGTTTTACGAGCAGTACTTC; V: TRBV5-4; J: TRBJ2-7; D: TRBD1; size: .
CDR3: CATSEPFSEQYF; DNA: TGTGCCACCAGCGAACCTTTTAGCGAGCAGTACTTC; V: TRBV15; J: TRBJ2-7; D: .; size: few
CDR3: CASSLSLEGGDSPLHF; DNA: TGTGCCAGCAGTTTATCGTTGGAGGGAGGGGATTCACCCCTCCACTTT; V: TRBV27; J: TRBJ1-6; D: .; size: .
CDR3: CASSLGGWDRVSGANVLTF; DNA: TGTGCCAGCAGCTTAGGGGGGTGGGACAGGGTGTCTGGGGCCAACGTCCTGACTTTC; V: TRBV7-2; J: TRBJ2-6; D: TRBD1; size: .
CDR3: CASSQDAPTGAGYTF; DNA: TGTGCCAGCAGCCAAGATGCACCGACAGGGGCTGGCTACACCTTC; V: TRBV14; J: TRBJ1-2; D: TRBD1; size: .
CDR3: CASSSTGLGQFF; DNA: TGTGCCAGCAGCAGTACAGGGTTGGGGCAGTTCTTC; V: TRBV7-9; J: TRBJ2-1; D: .; size: few
CDR3: CASSQDSRLLEKLFF; DNA: TGCGCCAGCAGCCAAGATTCCAGGTTGTTAGAAAAACTGTTTTTT; V: TRBV4-3; J: TRBJ1-4; D: .; size: .
CDR3: CASSLVGTGVRSTQYF; DNA: TGTGCCAGCAGCTTAGTAGGGACAGGGGTAAGGAGTACGCAGTATTTT; V: TRBV11-3; J: TRBJ2-3; D: TRBD1; size: .
CDR3: CASSLSYGDTQYF; DNA: TGTGCCAGCAGCTTATCGTACGGGGATACGCAGTATTTT; V: TRBV7-2; J: TRBJ2-3; D: .; size: once
CDR3: CASSINGRDYEQYF; DNA: TGTGCCAGCAGTATAAACGGGAGAGATTACGAGCAGTACTTC; V: TRBV27; J: TRBJ2-7; D: .; size: .
CDR3: CASSLWAGGDEQFF; DNA: TGTGCCAGCAGCTTATGGGCGGGGGGGGACGAGCAGTTCTTC; V: TRBV11-2; J: TRBJ2-1; D: TRBD2; size: .
CDR3: CASSLGVTGGYTF; DNA: TGTGCCAGCAGTTTAGGAGTGACAGGAGGCTACACCTTC; V: TRBV27; J: TRBJ1-2; D: .; size: once
CDR3: CASSQGTGGAYGYTF; DNA: TGTGCCAGCAGCCAAGGGACAGGGGGCGCCTATGGCTACACCTTC; V: TRBV4-2; J: TRBJ1-2; D: TRBD1; size: few
CDR3: CASSQRTGDSYEQYF; DNA: TGTGCCAGCAGCCAGAGGACAGGGGACTCCTACGAGCAGTACTTC; V: TRBV4-2; J: TRBJ2-7; D: TRBD1; size: few
CDR3: CASSYSHLGRPKEETQYF; DNA: TGTGCCAGCAGTTACTCGCACCTGGGCCGCCCTAAAGAAGAGACCCAGTACTTC; V: TRBV6-2/TRBV6-3; J: TRBJ2-5; D: .; size: .
CDR3: CGAGWTGELFF; DNA: TGTGGGGCAGGGTGGACCGGGGAGCTGTTTTTT; V: TRBV6-5; J: TRBJ2-2; D: .; size: .
CDR3: CASSWGAYEQYF; DNA: TGTGCCAGCAGTTGGGGAGCATACGAGCAGTACTTC; V: TRBV2; J: TRBJ2-7; D: .; size: .
CDR3: CASSPRGSYANTGELFF; DNA: TGTGCCAGCTCACCTCGGGGGTCCTACGCGAACACCGGGGAGCTGTTTTTT; V: TRBV18; J: TRBJ2-2; D: .; size: .
CDR3: CASSITSGGPPGDEQFF; DNA: TGTGCCAGTAGTATTACTAGCGGGGGGCCCCCTGGGGATGAGCAGTTCTTC; V: TRBV19; J: TRBJ2-1; D: TRBD2; size: .
CDR3: CASSQARGQGVRETQYF; DNA: TGCGCCAGCAGCCAAGCTCGAGGGCAGGGGGTTAGAGAGACCCAGTACTTC; V: TRBV4-1; J: TRBJ2-5; D: TRBD1; size: .
CDR3: CASSLSGTGNGEQYF; DNA: TGCGCCAGCAGCTTGTCCGGGACAGGGAACGGCGAGCAGTACTTC; V: TRBV5-1; J: TRBJ2-7; D: TRBD1; size: .
CDR3: CASGTTPLAGGNHEQFF; DNA: TGTGCTAGTGGTACAACACCCTTAGCGGGGGGGAACCATGAGCAGTTCTTC; V: TRBV12-5; J: TRBJ2-1; D: TRBD2; size: once
CDR3: CASSVVGGRTEAFF; DNA: TGTGCCAGCAGCGTAGTTGGGGGGAGAACTGAAGCTTTCTTT; V: TRBV9; J: TRBJ1-1; D: .; size: .